This T cell receptor (beta chain) was identified during a study of cytomegalovirus exposure and HLA in healthy donors. Study-wide points: The study designated 150 to 200 TCR beta chains cytomegalovirus-associated. Testing in vitro showed a few CMV-associated chains specific for CMV antigens.

The CDR3 is 15 residues long. Per germline, CDR1 LNHDA and CDR2 SQIVND (reference sequence). Trimming removed 1 base at V and 2 bases at J, with 12 bases between. Data came from immunoSEQ multiplex PCR; TCRdb stores just in-frame clones and leaves some out. The sample yields nearly 200,000 clones, 65% to 90% seen once. Points on this clone: Its matching antigen is unknown.

The sequenced material came from PBMCs. V usage is TRBV19 and J usage is TRBJ2-7, with D maybe TRBD1 (5 bases). This receptor was obtained from a woman aged 25 to 39 in good health and CMV-seropositive. CDR3 amino acids: CASSIAPKGPYEQYF. The CDR3 DNA reads TGTGCCAGTAGTATAGCCCCAAAGGGGCCCTACGAGCAGTACTTC.